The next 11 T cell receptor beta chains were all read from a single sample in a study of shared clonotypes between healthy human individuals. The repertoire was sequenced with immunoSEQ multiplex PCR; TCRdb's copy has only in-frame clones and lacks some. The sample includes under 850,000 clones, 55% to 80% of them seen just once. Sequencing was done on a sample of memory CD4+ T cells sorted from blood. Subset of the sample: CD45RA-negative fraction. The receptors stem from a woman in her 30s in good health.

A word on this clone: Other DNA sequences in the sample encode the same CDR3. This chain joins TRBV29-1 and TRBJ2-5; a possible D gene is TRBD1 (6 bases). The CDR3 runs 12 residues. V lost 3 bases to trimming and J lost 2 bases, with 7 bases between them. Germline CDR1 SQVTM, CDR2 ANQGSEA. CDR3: CSVDRGQETQYF. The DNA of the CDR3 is TGCAGCGTTGACAGGGGACAAGAGACCCAGTACTTC.

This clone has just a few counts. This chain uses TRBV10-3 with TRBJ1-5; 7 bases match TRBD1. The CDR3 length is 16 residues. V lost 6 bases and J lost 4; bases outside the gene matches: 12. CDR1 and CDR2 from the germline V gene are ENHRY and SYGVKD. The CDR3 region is CAISEHDRVSNQPQHF. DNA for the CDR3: TGTGCCATCAGCGAACACGACAGGGTATCGAATCAGCCCCAGCATTTT.

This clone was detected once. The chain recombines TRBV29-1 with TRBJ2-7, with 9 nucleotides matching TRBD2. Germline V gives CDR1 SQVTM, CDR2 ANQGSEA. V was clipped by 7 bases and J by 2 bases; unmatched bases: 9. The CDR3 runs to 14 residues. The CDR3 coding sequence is TGCAGCGCCAAACCTAGCGGGGCCCCCTACGAGCAGTACTTC. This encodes CSAKPSGAPYEQYF.

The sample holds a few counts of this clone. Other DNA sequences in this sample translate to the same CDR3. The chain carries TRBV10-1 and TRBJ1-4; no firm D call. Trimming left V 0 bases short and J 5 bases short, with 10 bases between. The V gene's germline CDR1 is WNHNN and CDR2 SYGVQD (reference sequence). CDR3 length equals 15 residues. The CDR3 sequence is CASSESTAENEKLFF. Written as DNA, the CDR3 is TGCGCCAGCAGTGAGTCTACGGCAGAAAATGAAAAACTGTTTTTT.

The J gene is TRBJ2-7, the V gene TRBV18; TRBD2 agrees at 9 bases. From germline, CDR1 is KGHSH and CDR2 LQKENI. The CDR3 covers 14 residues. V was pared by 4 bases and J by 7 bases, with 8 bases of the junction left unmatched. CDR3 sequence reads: CASSRGRALWEQYF. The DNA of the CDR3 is TGTGCCAGCTCACGCGGGAGGGCCTTGTGGGAGCAGTACTTC.

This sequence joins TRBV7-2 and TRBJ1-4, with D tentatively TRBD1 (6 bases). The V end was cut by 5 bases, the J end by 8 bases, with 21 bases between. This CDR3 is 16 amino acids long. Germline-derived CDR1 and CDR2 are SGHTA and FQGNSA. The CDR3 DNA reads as TGTGCCAGCAGCGCACACAGGGACTCTAGGGCGGAAAAACTGTTTTTT. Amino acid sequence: CASSAHRDSRAEKLFF.

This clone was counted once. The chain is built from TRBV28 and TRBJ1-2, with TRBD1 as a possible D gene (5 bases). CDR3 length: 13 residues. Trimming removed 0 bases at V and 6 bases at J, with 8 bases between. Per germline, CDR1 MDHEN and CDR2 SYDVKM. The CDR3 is CASSLWGENGYTF. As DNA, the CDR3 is TGTGCCAGCAGTTTATGGGGGGAAAATGGCTACACCTTC.

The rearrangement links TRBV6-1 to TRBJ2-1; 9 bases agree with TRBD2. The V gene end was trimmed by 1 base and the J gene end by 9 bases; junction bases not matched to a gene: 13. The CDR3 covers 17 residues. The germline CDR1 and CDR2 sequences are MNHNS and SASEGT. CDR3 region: CASSEVLAGSSWGEQFF. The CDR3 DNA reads TGTGCCAGCAGTGAAGTTCTAGCGGGAAGTTCGTGGGGTGAGCAGTTCTTC.

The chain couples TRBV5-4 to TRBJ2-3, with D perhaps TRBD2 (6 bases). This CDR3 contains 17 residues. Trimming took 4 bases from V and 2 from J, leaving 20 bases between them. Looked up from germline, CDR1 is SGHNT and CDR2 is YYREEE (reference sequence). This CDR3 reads CASSLALAGPITDTQYF. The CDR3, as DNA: TGTGCCAGCAGCCTGGCTCTGGCGGGACCAATCACAGATACGCAGTATTTT.

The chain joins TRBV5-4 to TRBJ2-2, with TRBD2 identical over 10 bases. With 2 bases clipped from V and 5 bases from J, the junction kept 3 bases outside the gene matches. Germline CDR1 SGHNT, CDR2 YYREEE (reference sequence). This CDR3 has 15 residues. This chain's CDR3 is CASSFPGLATGELFF. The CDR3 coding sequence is TGTGCCAGCAGCTTTCCGGGACTAGCGACCGGGGAGCTGTTTTTT.

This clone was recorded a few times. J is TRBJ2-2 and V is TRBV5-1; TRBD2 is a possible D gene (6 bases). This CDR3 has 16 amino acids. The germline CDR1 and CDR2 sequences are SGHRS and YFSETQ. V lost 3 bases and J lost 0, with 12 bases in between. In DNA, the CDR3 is TGCGCCAGCAGCTACGGGACTCAAGCGAACACCGGGGAGCTGTTTTTT. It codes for CASSYGTQANTGELFF.